This TCR beta chain was captured in a study of cytomegalovirus exposure and HLA in healthy donors. Study-level results: The authors listed approximately 150 TCR beta chains as cytomegalovirus-associated. Most TCR sequences were uncommon, yet certain public TCRs appeared in many donors.

Germline loops: CDR1 SGHAT, CDR2 FQNNGV. There are 14 residues in the CDR3. The ends lost 3 bases at V and 7 bases at J; junction bases unmatched: 9. Separation from the approximately 670-subject first cohort characterized the 120-subject validation cohort, to which the donors belonged. In the case of this clone: The antigen remains unidentified.

The assay was immunoSEQ multiplex PCR, and TCRdb's table has in-frame clones only and misses some. The table includes roughly 180,000 clones, around 86% detected once. The sample comprised PBMCs. The sequence derives from a man aged 25-40 years in good health and CMV-seropositive. The genes are TRBV11-2 and TRBJ2-7, with TRBD1 matching 7 bases. This CDR3 is CASSLTGNPGEQYF. CDR3 DNA: TGTGCCAGCAGCTTGACAGGGAATCCAGGGGAGCAGTACTTC. The entire variable domain, with the rest obtained from reference TRBV11-2 and TRBJ2-7, is as follows: EAGVAQSPRYKIIEKRQSVAFWCNPISGHATLYWYQQILGQGPKLLIQFQNNGVVDDSQLPKDRFSAERLKGVDSTLKIQPAKLEDSAVYLCASSLTGNPGEQYFGPGTRLTVT.